The table lists the clone carrying this T cell receptor (beta chain) with a count of one. Its antigen is currently unknown. Sequenced by immunoSEQ multiplex PCR; TCRdb stores in-frame clones only, minus some. The sample includes 25,000 to 40,000 clones, approximately 96% seen only once; the top ten take roughly a quarter. The data are from a study of T cell clones after liver transplantation. Study overall: Three of the eight recipients were HCV-positive; the rest had non-autoimmune, non-viral transplant indications. Overall study findings and caveats: Graft donor-reactive T cells may have migrated into the graft rather than being deleted. A larger donor-reactive than third-party decline suggested partial antigen-specific deletion. Circulating graft-donor-reactive CD4 TCRbeta sequences fell significantly post-transplant in 5 of 8 subjects.

This specimen consisted of CD8+ T cells from blood, obtained 12 months after liver transplant. The origin of this receptor is a human patient who received a liver transplant. A share of the T cells may be of graft donor origin.

The CDR3 loop reads CASSIGIKYQETQYF. CDR3 nucleotides: TGTGCCAGTAGTATCGGGATCAAGTACCAAGAGACCCAGTACTTC. The chain couples TRBV19 to TRBJ2-5, with D maybe TRBD2 (5 bases). Germline CDR1 is LNHDA and CDR2 is SQIVND (reference sequence). Trimming left V 3 bases short and J 0 bases short, with 11 bases between. The CDR3 runs to 15 residues.